The rows below give T cell receptor beta chains drawn from one sample of a study of cytomegalovirus exposure and HLA in healthy donors. Sequenced by immunoSEQ multiplex PCR; TCRdb stores in-frame clones only, minus some. The sample records roughly 200,000 clones, around 70% being singletons. Source material: PBMCs. These receptors were collected from a man aged 35 to 55 in good health and CMV-seropositive. Each CDR3 is given with its conserved first and last residue. A D gene is named only where the DNA matches it firmly. The listing skips clone size in some rows; elsewhere it reads once, few, many or a size class.

V	size	J	D	CDR3	DNA
TRBV7-9	NA	TRBJ2-5	NA	CASALQAGGGETQYF	TGTGCCAGTGCATTACAAGCAGGGGGAGGAGAGACCCAGTACTTC
TRBV7-9	NA	TRBJ2-1	TRBD2	CASSLSGGGSYNEQFF	TGTGCCAGCAGCCTTAGCGGGGGGGGGTCCTACAATGAGCAGTTCTTC
TRBV11-2	once	TRBJ2-2	TRBD2	CASSLGGAGELFF	TGTGCCAGCAGCCTCGGGGGGGCCGGGGAGCTGTTTTTT
TRBV28	few	TRBJ1-2	NA	CASAGGVPAFGGYTF	TGTGCCAGCGCGGGGGGGGTTCCGGCGTTTGGGGGCTACACCTTC
TRBV7-6	NA	TRBJ2-7	NA	CASSPEADSTYEQYF	TGTGCCAGCAGTCCCGAGGCGGACAGTACCTACGAGCAGTACTTC
TRBV19	few	TRBJ2-7	TRBD2	CASSPRLSGGTYEQYF	TGTGCCAGTAGTCCCCGACTTAGCGGGGGGACTTACGAGCAGTACTTC
TRBV29-1	NA	TRBJ2-7	TRBD2	CSVEGSGGYEQYF	TGCAGCGTTGAAGGCAGCGGGGGCTACGAGCAGTACTTC
TRBV29-1	NA	TRBJ2-1	NA	CSVVRVRTRGADEQFF	TGCAGCGTTGTAAGGGTGCGGACTCGGGGGGCCGATGAGCAGTTCTTC
TRBV28	NA	TRBJ1-2	NA	CASIPGGDAYGYTF	TGTGCCAGCATCCCGGGGGGGGATGCATATGGCTACACCTTC
TRBV2	NA	TRBJ1-2	NA	CASIASGPYGYTF	TGTGCCAGCATAGCCAGCGGGCCTTATGGCTACACCTTC
TRBV29-1	few	TRBJ2-1	TRBD2	CSVEVSGGFYNEQFF	TGCAGCGTTGAAGTTTCGGGGGGGTTCTACAATGAGCAGTTCTTC
TRBV5-1	NA	TRBJ1-6	TRBD1	CASSFRQGSPLHF	TGCGCCAGCAGCTTTCGACAGGGTTCACCCCTCCACTTT
TRBV5-6	NA	TRBJ1-5	NA	CASSSAQGLTQPQHF	TGTGCCAGCAGTTCCGCGCAGGGGTTAACTCAGCCCCAGCATTTT
TRBV5-4	NA	TRBJ2-6	NA	CASSLSGGPREANVLTF	TGTGCCAGCAGCTTATCCGGGGGACCTCGGGAGGCCAACGTCCTGACTTTC
TRBV5-5	NA	TRBJ2-5	TRBD1	CASSLGGGAETQYF	TGTGCCAGCAGCTTGGGAGGGGGCGCAGAGACCCAGTACTTC
TRBV6-6	NA	TRBJ1-1	TRBD1	CASSLTGGTEAFF	TGTGCCAGCAGTTTGACAGGGGGGACTGAAGCTTTCTTT
TRBV5-1	NA	TRBJ2-1	TRBD2	CASSIGLAGGPYNEQFF	TGCGCCAGCAGCATCGGACTAGCGGGGGGGCCTTACAATGAGCAGTTCTTC
TRBV6-5	NA	TRBJ2-7	NA	CASSYSMPGDPYEQYF	TGTGCCAGCAGTTACTCGATGCCAGGGGACCCCTACGAGCAGTACTTC
TRBV2	NA	TRBJ1-2	TRBD1	CASRTGSNYGYTF	TGTGCCAGCCGGACAGGGTCTAACTATGGCTACACCTTC
TRBV27	NA	TRBJ2-1	TRBD1	CASRRGGVNNEQFF	TGTGCCAGCAGGAGAGGGGGCGTAAATAATGAGCAGTTCTTC
TRBV4-1	once	TRBJ2-7	TRBD1	CASSQAQGQSSYEQYF	TGCGCCAGCAGCCAGGCTCAGGGACAGAGCTCCTACGAGCAGTACTTC
TRBV6-5	NA	TRBJ2-5	TRBD2	CASSSAGGLETQYF	TGTGCCAGCAGTTCCGCGGGGGGGCTCGAGACCCAGTACTTC
TRBV27	NA	TRBJ1-2	NA	CASSFGAAYGYTF	TGTGCCAGCAGTTTTGGGGCCGCTTATGGCTACACCTTC
TRBV18	few	TRBJ2-7	TRBD1	CASSRQGLDEQYF	TGTGCCAGCTCCCGACAGGGGTTGGACGAGCAGTACTTC
TRBV4-1	NA	TRBJ2-7	NA	CASSQVDAQGYEQYF	TGCGCCAGCAGCCAGGTCGATGCCCAGGGCTACGAGCAGTACTTC
TRBV28	NA	TRBJ1-6	NA	CASRAIEAYNSPLHF	TGTGCCAGCAGAGCTATAGAGGCCTATAATTCACCCCTCCACTTT